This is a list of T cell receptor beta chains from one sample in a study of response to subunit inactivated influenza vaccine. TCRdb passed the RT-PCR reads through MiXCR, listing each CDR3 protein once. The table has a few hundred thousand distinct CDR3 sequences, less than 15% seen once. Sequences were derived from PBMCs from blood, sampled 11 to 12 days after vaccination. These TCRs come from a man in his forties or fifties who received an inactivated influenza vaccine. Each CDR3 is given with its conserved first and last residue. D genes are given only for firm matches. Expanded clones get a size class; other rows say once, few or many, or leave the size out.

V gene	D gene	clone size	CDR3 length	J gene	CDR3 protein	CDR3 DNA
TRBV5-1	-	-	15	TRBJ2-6	CASGPLGSGANVLTF	TGCGCCAGCGGACCTTTAGGCTCTGGGGCCAACGTCCTGACTTTC
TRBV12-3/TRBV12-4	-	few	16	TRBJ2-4	CASSSTGLVGKNIQYF	TGTGCCAGCAGTTCTACAGGGTTGGTTGGCAAAAACATTCAGTACTTC
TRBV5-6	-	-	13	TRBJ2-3	CASSFSPTDTQYF	TGTGCCAGCAGCTTCTCTCCCACAGATACGCAGTATTTT
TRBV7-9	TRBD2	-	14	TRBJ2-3	CATGAGGFTDTQYF	TGTGCCACCGGAGCGGGAGGGTTCACAGATACGCAGTATTTT
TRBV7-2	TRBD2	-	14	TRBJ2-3	CASSSGRTTHTQYF	TGTGCCAGCTCTAGCGGGAGGACCACCCATACGCAGTATTTT
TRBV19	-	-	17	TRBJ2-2	CASDTGTLPPNTGELFF	TGTGCCAGTGACACCGGGACGCTCCCTCCGAACACCGGGGAGCTGTTTTTT
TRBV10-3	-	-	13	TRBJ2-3	CAISEASTDTQYF	TGTGCCATCAGTGAAGCTAGCACAGATACGCAGTATTTT
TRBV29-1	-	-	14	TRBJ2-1	CSVAGGGSYNEQFF	TGCAGCGTTGCTGGTGGGGGATCCTACAATGAGCAGTTCTTC
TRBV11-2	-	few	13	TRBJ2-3	CASSLGVGVGQYF	TGTGCCAGCAGCTTAGGAGTAGGGGTGGGGCAGTATTTT
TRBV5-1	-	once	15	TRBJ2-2	CASSLGTWGSGELFF	TGCGCCAGCAGCCTGGGGACCTGGGGGTCCGGGGAGCTGTTTTTT
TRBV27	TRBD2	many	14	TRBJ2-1	CASTLAGGLNEQFF	TGTGCCAGCACCCTAGCGGGGGGCCTCAATGAGCAGTTCTTC
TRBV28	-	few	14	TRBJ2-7	CASGGLATSYEQYF	TGTGCCAGCGGGGGGCTGGCTACCTCCTACGAGCAGTACTTC
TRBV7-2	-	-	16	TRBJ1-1	CASSFGRGRGNTEAFF	TGTGCCAGCAGCTTTGGGAGGGGACGAGGCAACACTGAAGCTTTCTTT
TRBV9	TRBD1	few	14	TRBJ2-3	CASSVGTGGDTQYF	TGTGCCAGCAGCGTAGGAACAGGGGGGGATACGCAGTATTTT
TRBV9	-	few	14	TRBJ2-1	CASSVALPNNEQFF	TGTGCCAGCAGCGTAGCCCTTCCGAACAATGAGCAGTTCTTC
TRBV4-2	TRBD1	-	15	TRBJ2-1	CASSQTGTGFNEQFF	TGTGCCAGCAGCCAGACCGGGACAGGGTTTAATGAGCAGTTCTTC
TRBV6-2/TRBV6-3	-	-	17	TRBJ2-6	CASSYSFGRSGANVLTF	TGTGCCAGCAGTTACTCTTTCGGACGTTCTGGGGCCAACGTCCTGACTTTC
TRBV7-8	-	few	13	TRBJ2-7	CASSATVMDEQYF	TGTGCCAGCAGCGCAACTGTTATGGACGAGCAGTACTTC
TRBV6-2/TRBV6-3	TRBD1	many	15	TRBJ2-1	CASSYSGTGWNEQFF	TGTGCCAGCAGTTACTCGGGGACAGGGTGGAATGAGCAGTTCTTC
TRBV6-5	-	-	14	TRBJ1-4	CASSYRRLNEKLFF	TGTGCCAGCAGTTATAGACGGTTAAATGAAAAACTGTTTTTT
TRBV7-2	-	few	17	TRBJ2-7	CASSLSGRTAGSYEQYF	TGTGCCAGCAGCTTAAGTGGTAGGACGGCGGGCTCCTACGAGCAGTACTTC
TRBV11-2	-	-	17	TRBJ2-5	CASSLVAGVNFAGTQYF	TGTGCCAGCAGCTTAGTGGCAGGGGTCAATTTCGCGGGGACCCAGTACTTC
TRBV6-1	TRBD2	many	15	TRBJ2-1	CASTSTSGIYNEQFF	TGTGCCAGCACCTCGACTAGCGGGATCTACAATGAGCAGTTCTTC
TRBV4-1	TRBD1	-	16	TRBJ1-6	CASSQLGGQRGSPLHF	TGCGCCAGCAGCCAGCTGGGGGGACAGCGGGGCTCACCCCTCCACTTT
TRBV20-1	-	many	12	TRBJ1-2	CSASEGGYGYTF	TGCAGTGCTAGCGAGGGGGGCTATGGCTACACCTTC
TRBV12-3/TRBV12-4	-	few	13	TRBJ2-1	CASSWNPWNEQFF	TGTGCCAGCAGTTGGAATCCGTGGAATGAGCAGTTCTTC
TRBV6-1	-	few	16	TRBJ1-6	CASSEAESRHNSPLHF	TGTGCCAGCAGTGAAGCGGAGTCTAGGCATAATTCACCCCTCCACTTT
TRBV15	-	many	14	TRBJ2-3	CATSRVQQPDTQYF	TGTGCCACCAGCAGAGTACAGCAACCAGATACGCAGTATTTT
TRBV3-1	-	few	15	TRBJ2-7	CASSQTRRPSYEQYF	TGTGCCAGCAGCCAAACCCGAAGACCTTCCTACGAGCAGTACTTC
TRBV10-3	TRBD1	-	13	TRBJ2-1	CAIRRDRGLEQFF	TGTGCCATCAGAAGAGACAGGGGGCTGGAGCAGTTCTTC
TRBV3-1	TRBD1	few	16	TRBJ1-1	CASSRDRGPAGTEAFF	TGTGCCAGCAGCCGGGACAGGGGACCGGCGGGTACTGAAGCTTTCTTT
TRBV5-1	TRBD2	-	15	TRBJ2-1	CASSLLTGGADEQFF	TGCGCCAGCAGCTTGTTAACGGGAGGAGCTGATGAGCAGTTCTTC
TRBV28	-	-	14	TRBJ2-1	CASSLPTGYNEQFF	TGTGCCAGCAGTTTACCAACAGGCTACAATGAGCAGTTCTTC